The 28 T cell receptor beta chains reported below all come from one sample, sequenced in a study of blood T cell repertoires in COVID-19. The protocol was immunoSEQ multiplex PCR, while the TCRdb copy is restricted to in-frame clones and leaves out a portion. The sample has approximately 300,000 clones, approximately 92% seen once. Sequenced input: peripheral blood. The origin of the receptors is a woman in her 30s with COVID-19, enrolled during active disease.

The chain links TRBV7-9 to TRBJ1-3, with D hard to call. With 5 bases removed from V and 0 bases from J, the gap between germline ends came to 8 bases. Germline-derived CDR1 and CDR2 are SEHNR and FQNEAQ (reference sequence). The CDR3 spans 14 residues. The CDR3 sequence is CASSHAPSGNTIYF. Written as DNA, the CDR3 is TGTGCCAGCAGCCACGCGCCCTCTGGAAACACCATATATTTT.

The chain links TRBV7-8 to TRBJ1-5; D not certain. CDR3 length: 16 residues. Germline V CDR1 and CDR2: SGHVS, FQNEAQ. With 1 base removed from V and 0 bases from J, the gap between germline ends came to 10 bases. Here the CDR3 reads CASSLVLPDSNQPQHF. CDR3 DNA: TGTGCCAGCAGCTTAGTTTTGCCAGATAGCAATCAGCCCCAGCATTTT.

The chain combines TRBV14 with TRBJ1-1; 7 nucleotides align to TRBD1. With V trimmed by 4 bases and J by 0 bases, 5 bases remained unmatched. The CDR3 loop spans 15 amino acids. Germline assignment: CDR1 SGHDN and CDR2 FVKESK. The CDR3 loop reads CASSRRQGMNTEAFF. CDR3 nucleotide sequence: TGTGCCAGCAGCCGTCGACAGGGAATGAACACTGAAGCTTTCTTT.

This chain links TRBV30 with TRBJ1-2; a weak D match, TRBD1 (6 bases). The CDR3 extends over 13 amino acids. Looked up from germline, CDR1 is GTSNPN and CDR2 is SVGIG (reference sequence). The ends were cut back, 4 bases at V and 0 bases at J, with 9 bases in the middle. CDR3 protein: CAWTDSSNYGYTF. CDR3 in DNA: TGTGCCTGGACGGACAGTTCTAACTATGGCTACACCTTC.

The J gene is TRBJ1-1, the V gene TRBV10-1; D is ambiguous. This CDR3 is built from 15 residues. V was trimmed by 2 bases and J by 2 bases, leaving 12 bases between them. Germline V gives CDR1 WNHNN, CDR2 SYGVQD (reference sequence). The CDR3 coding sequence is TGCGCCAGCAGTGAGACCGGGGAATTAAACACTGAAGCTTTCTTT. This encodes CASSETGELNTEAFF.

CDR3 in amino acids: CASSSGQGYSGNTIYF. DNA for the CDR3: TGTGCCAGCAGCTCTGGACAGGGATACTCTGGAAACACCATATATTTT. V gene TRBV7-2 combines with J gene TRBJ1-3; 8 positions match TRBD1. This CDR3 has 16 residues. After removal of 4 bases from V and 0 bases from J, the junction contained 5 bases not matched to a gene. Germline loops: CDR1 SGHTA, CDR2 FQGNSA.

The chain links TRBV30 to TRBJ1-6; D call uncertain. This CDR3 comprises 14 residues. CDR1 is GTSNPN and CDR2 is SVGIG in the germline V gene (reference sequence). Between the trimmed V and J ends, which lost 4 bases and 6 bases, there was a span of 13 bases. The CDR3 here is CAWTLGPSNSPLHF. In DNA form, the CDR3 reads TGTGCCTGGACATTGGGCCCGTCTAATTCACCCCTCCACTTT.

The rearrangement uses TRBV5-5 and TRBJ2-7; D unclear. The CDR3 loop spans 14 amino acids. Germline lookup yields CDR1 SGHKS and CDR2 YYEKEE (reference sequence). V lost 4 bases and J lost 5, with 16 bases in between. CDR3 sequence reads: CASSLGGVIDEQYF. CDR3 sequence (DNA): TGTGCCAGCAGCCTAGGTGGTGTTATCGACGAGCAGTACTTC.

The V call is TRBV28, the J call TRBJ1-4; D not resolved. The CDR3 covers 12 residues. Germline V CDR1 and CDR2: MDHEN, SYDVKM. Deletions cut 6 bases from V and 7 bases from J, with 9 bases between. This CDR3 is CASSVASEKLFF. The CDR3 coding sequence is TGTGCCAGCAGCGTTGCGAGTGAAAAACTGTTTTTT.

V gene TRBV2 combines with J gene TRBJ2-5, with 13 bases fitting TRBD2. V lost 7 bases and J lost 4; bases outside the gene matches: 6. The CDR3 runs to 15 residues. Per germline, CDR1 SNHLY and CDR2 FYNNEI. DNA of the CDR3: TGTGCCAGCAACCCCGGGACTAGCGGGATAGAGACCCAGTACTTC. This codes for CASNPGTSGIETQYF.

The rearrangement joins TRBV6-6 to TRBJ1-2, with 7 bases aligning to TRBD1. The CDR3 has 15 amino acids. After removal of 6 bases from V and 0 bases from J, the junction contained 7 bases not matched to a gene. The germline V gene encodes CDR1 MNHNY and CDR2 SVGAGI (reference sequence). CDR3 DNA sequence: TGTGCCAGCAGAGCGACAGGGCTCTCTAACTATGGCTACACCTTC. Its translation: CASRATGLSNYGYTF.

The table lists this clone with a count of one. The chain links TRBV10-3 to TRBJ1-2, with TRBD1 as a possible D gene (5 bases). CDR1 is ENHRY, CDR2 SYGVKD, per germline. The CDR3 loop spans 15 amino acids. The V end was cut by 4 bases, the J end by 4 bases, with 16 bases between. CDR3 sequence: CAISGQSGGTYGYTF. The CDR3 nucleotides are TGTGCCATCAGTGGACAAAGCGGAGGGACCTATGGCTACACCTTC.

V gene TRBV4-1 combines with J gene TRBJ1-1; D ambiguous. Germline assignment: CDR1 MGHRA and CDR2 YSYEKL. V gave up 4 bases and J gave up 2 bases, with 8 bases separating them. This CDR3 has 13 amino acids. The CDR3 loop reads CASSLSGNTEAFF. In DNA, the CDR3 is TGCGCCAGCAGCCTCTCGGGAAACACTGAAGCTTTCTTT.

The CDR3 is CASSLTPRDDSPLHF. The CDR3 DNA is TGTGCCAGCAGCTTAACACCCAGGGATGATTCACCCCTCCACTTT. V is TRBV11-2 and J is TRBJ1-6; D is perhaps TRBD1 (5 bases). With 2 bases removed from V and 8 bases from J, the gap between germline ends came to 13 bases. Looked up from germline, CDR1 is SGHAT and CDR2 is FQNNGV. The CDR3 spans 15 residues.

V is TRBV7-2 and J is TRBJ1-3; D gene ambiguous. V lost 3 bases to trimming and J lost 8 bases, with 17 bases between them. This CDR3 has 15 amino acids. Germline loops: CDR1 SGHTA, CDR2 FQGNSA. The CDR3 loop is CASSLGGLGGDTIYF. As DNA, the CDR3 is TGTGCCAGCAGCTTGGGAGGCCTTGGCGGGGACACCATATATTTT.

This chain connects TRBV2 to TRBJ1-2; D ambiguous. The length of the CDR3 is 12 residues. Germline loops: CDR1 SNHLY, CDR2 FYNNEI. V lost 4 bases and J 0 bases, leaving 3 bases between the germline ends. The CDR3 DNA is TGTGCCAGCAGTGGAGCTAACTATGGCTACACCTTC. This sequence encodes CASSGANYGYTF.

The V gene is TRBV7-3, the J gene TRBJ2-7, with TRBD2 matching 15 bases. Germline V gene lookup returns CDR1 SGHTA and CDR2 FQGTGA. J was trimmed by 6 bases and V by 2 bases; bases with no gene match: 8. The CDR3 consists of 17 residues. This CDR3 is CASSLEGLAGGAFEQYF. CDR3 DNA: TGTGCCAGCAGCTTAGAGGGACTAGCGGGAGGAGCGTTCGAGCAGTACTTC. Full variable domain (rest looked up from reference TRBV7-3 and TRBJ2-7): GAGVSQTPSNKVTEKGKYVELRCDPISGHTALYWYRQSLGQGPEFLIYFQGTGAADDSGLPNDRFFAVRPEGSVSTLKIQRTERGDSAVYLCASSLEGLAGGAFEQYFGPGTRLTVT.

The chain carries TRBV11-2 and TRBJ2-3, with 7 bases fitting TRBD2. This CDR3 region has 17 residues. Germline CDR1 and CDR2: SGHAT and FQNNGV. V was pared by 0 bases and J by 8 bases, with 14 bases of the junction left unmatched. CDR3 amino acids: CASSLDLRSGIGGTQYF. The CDR3 coding sequence is TGTGCCAGCAGCTTAGATCTGAGAAGCGGGATTGGGGGTACGCAGTATTTT. The full variable domain, rest sourced from reference TRBV11-2 and TRBJ2-3, is EAGVAQSPRYKIIEKRQSVAFWCNPISGHATLYWYQQILGQGPKLLIQFQNNGVVDDSQLPKDRFSAERLKGVDSTLKIQPAKLEDSAVYLCASSLDLRSGIGGTQYFGPGTRLTVL.

This chain connects TRBV5-1 to TRBJ2-2; weak D call: TRBD1 (5 bases). The germline V gene has CDR1 SGHRS and CDR2 YFSETQ. This CDR3 spans 15 amino acids. V lost 2 bases and J lost 3, with 11 bases in between. The CDR3 reads CASSFLPGYTGELFF. The CDR3 DNA reads as TGCGCCAGCAGCTTTCTTCCAGGGTACACCGGGGAGCTGTTTTTT.

This rearrangement joins TRBV2 to TRBJ2-1; TRBD2 matches 8 bases. V trimming: 7 bases; J trimming: 4 bases; junction bases outside the gene matches: 6. Germline V lookup: CDR1 SNHLY, CDR2 FYNNEI. The CDR3 is 14 amino acids. CDR3 in DNA: TGTGCCAGCATCGGTAGCGGGGTTTACAATGAGCAGTTCTTC. Translation gives CASIGSGVYNEQFF.

CDR3 DNA: TGTGCCAGCAGTTCCCCGACAGCGGAGACCCAGTACTTC. Its translation is CASSSPTAETQYF. The V gene is TRBV28, the J gene TRBJ2-5; D is possibly TRBD1 (5 bases). V was pared by 4 bases and J by 5 bases, with 11 bases between. The germline gives CDR1 MDHEN, CDR2 SYDVKM. This CDR3 comprises 13 residues.

The gene calls are TRBV30 and TRBJ2-3; no definite D call. This CDR3 is built from 12 residues. Trimming took off 0 bases at V and 5 bases at J, with 6 bases between the two ends. Germline V gene sequence: CDR1 GTSNPN, CDR2 SVGIG (reference sequence). In DNA form, the CDR3 reads TGTGCCTGGAGTGTTCGAGTAGATACGCAGTATTTT. As protein: CAWSVRVDTQYF.

V usage is TRBV24-1 and J usage is TRBJ2-1; 16 nucleotides agree with TRBD2. V dropped 3 bases and J dropped 4; count of bases not matched to a gene: 8. Germline V CDR1 and CDR2: KGHDR, SFDVKD. The CDR3 runs 19 residues. The CDR3 coding sequence is TGTGCCACCAGTGATCCCTCGGGACTAGCGGGAGGGGCGTACAATGAGCAGTTCTTC. This codes for CATSDPSGLAGGAYNEQFF.

This clone came up once. This rearrangement joins TRBV5-1 to TRBJ1-1; D unclear. Germline V lookup: CDR1 SGHRS, CDR2 YFSETQ. The CDR3 has 14 amino acids. V was trimmed by 3 bases and J by 1 base, leaving 10 bases between them. CDR3 protein: CASSSTVQNTEAFF. The CDR3 DNA follows: TGCGCCAGCAGCTCAACAGTACAGAACACTGAAGCTTTCTTT. The full variable domain, with the rest looked up from reference TRBV5-1 and TRBJ1-1, is KAGVTQTPRYLIKTRGQQVTLSCSPISGHRSVSWYQQTPGQGLQFLFEYFSETQRNKGNFPGRFSGRQFSNSRSEMNVSTLELGDSALYLCASSSTVQNTEAFFGQGTRLTVV.

This chain links TRBV2 with TRBJ2-1; tentative D call: TRBD2 (6 bases). The CDR3 consists of 15 residues. Germline CDR1 and CDR2: SNHLY and FYNNEI. Trimming shortened V by 2 bases and J by 4 bases, and 12 bases separated the two germline ends. As DNA, the CDR3 is TGTGCCAGCAGTGAAATTAGCGGAGCTTACAATGAGCAGTTCTTC. Its protein is CASSEISGAYNEQFF.

The genes are TRBV28 and TRBJ1-6, with a tentative D call TRBD1 (5 bases). With 5 bases removed from V and 5 bases from J, the gap between germline ends came to 16 bases. The germline V gene encodes CDR1 MDHEN and CDR2 SYDVKM. This CDR3 is 16 amino acids long. The CDR3 sequence: CASSTPGRTDNSPLHF. The CDR3 bases are TGTGCCAGCAGTACTCCAGGGAGGACGGATAATTCACCCCTCCACTTT.

This chain joins TRBV11-2 and TRBJ1-5; D gene unclear. V lost 0 bases, J lost 6 bases, and 6 bases lay in between. Per the germline V gene, CDR1 is SGHAT and CDR2 is FQNNGV. This CDR3 has 13 residues. This chain's CDR3 is CASSLESGQPQHF. The DNA for the CDR3 is TGTGCCAGCAGCTTAGAGAGCGGTCAGCCCCAGCATTTT.

The rearrangement links TRBV2 to TRBJ2-1, with TRBD2 matching 10 bases. V lost 2 bases, J lost 5 bases, and 3 bases stayed unmatched. CDR1 is SNHLY, CDR2 FYNNEI, per germline. The CDR3 runs 15 residues. The CDR3 sequence: CASSEFLAGDNEQFF. In DNA form, the CDR3 reads TGTGCCAGCAGTGAATTCCTAGCGGGGGACAATGAGCAGTTCTTC.